This entry lists 18 T cell receptor beta chains sequenced from one sample in a study of OX40 agonist ivuxolimab in advanced cancers. The protocol was immunoSEQ multiplex PCR, while the TCRdb copy is restricted to in-frame clones and leaves out a portion. There are about 60,000 clones in the sample; 80% to 90% occur only once, and approximately 0.55% lies in the top ten. The sample in question was CD4+ or CD8+ T cells sorted from blood, obtained in a trial of the OX40 agonist ivuxolimab. The receptors derive from an adult with an advanced solid tumor such as melanoma, head and neck, liver or kidney cancer.

This chain uses TRBV30 with TRBJ1-2, with 8 bases fitting TRBD1. The CDR3 has 14 residues. After removal of 1 base from V and 8 bases from J, the junction contained 9 bases not matched to a gene. Germline V gene sequence: CDR1 GTSNPN, CDR2 SVGIG (reference sequence). The CDR3 reads CAWSGRGPVMGYTF. The CDR3 DNA reads TGTGCCTGGAGTGGCAGGGGGCCGGTGATGGGCTACACCTTC.

The rearrangement joins TRBV28 to TRBJ1-2; TRBD1 matches 10 bases. Germline CDR1 MDHEN, CDR2 SYDVKM. The CDR3 has 16 amino acids. Trimming at V came to 1 base and at J to 6 bases, leaving 8 bases not matched to a gene. The CDR3 region is CASSLLGTGEGHGYTF. In DNA, the CDR3 is TGTGCCAGCAGTTTATTGGGGACAGGGGAGGGACATGGCTACACCTTC.

The rearrangement uses TRBV23-1 and TRBJ2-7; D perhaps matches TRBD1 (6 bases). TRBV23-1 is annotated as an ORF whose role is uncertain. CDR3 length: 15 residues. The V end was cut by 5 bases, the J end by 5 bases, with 19 bases between. The CDR3 loop is CASSNTGRFSDEQYF. The CDR3 region has the DNA TGCGCCAGCAGTAATACAGGGCGTTTTTCCGACGAGCAGTACTTC.

V gene TRBV10-3 combines with J gene TRBJ2-1; a weak D match, TRBD2 (6 bases). The CDR3 consists of 13 residues. V gave up 8 bases and J gave up 8 bases, with 16 bases separating them. CDR1 ENHRY and CDR2 SYGVKD come from the germline V gene. CDR3 coding DNA: TGTGCCATCGGGGTGGCGGGATTGGATGAGCAGTTCTTC. Translated: CAIGVAGLDEQFF.

The rearrangement joins TRBV27 to TRBJ1-2; 7 bases agree with TRBD1. Germline CDR1 reads MNHEY; CDR2 reads SMNVEV (reference sequence). This CDR3 contains 14 residues. The V gene end was trimmed by 6 bases and the J gene end by 3 bases; junction bases not matched to a gene: 7. CDR3 nucleotide sequence: TGTGCCAGCAGCCCGACAGGGAAGTACTATGGCTACACCTTC. Its protein product is CASSPTGKYYGYTF.

This chain joins TRBV4-2 and TRBJ2-7, with 9 bases aligning to TRBD1. Trimming removed 4 bases from V and 2 bases from J; junction bases left unmatched: 6. This CDR3 has 15 residues. From germline, CDR1 is LGHNA and CDR2 YNFKEQ. This chain's CDR3 is CASSRTGTGTYEQYF. CDR3 in DNA: TGTGCCAGCAGCCGGACCGGGACAGGGACCTACGAGCAGTACTTC.

In DNA, the CDR3 is TGTGCCAGCAGCCCCAGGGGGATCGAGCAGTTCTTC. This codes for CASSPRGIEQFF. J is TRBJ2-1 and V is TRBV7-9, with 7 bases aligning to TRBD1. The junction had 5 bases not matched to a gene; V was cut back by 5 bases and J by 10 bases. Germline lookup yields CDR1 SEHNR and CDR2 FQNEAQ (reference sequence). This CDR3 comprises 12 residues.

The chain couples TRBV25-1 to TRBJ1-6; D call uncertain. Germline loops: CDR1 MGHDK, CDR2 SYGVNS. The CDR3 length is 13 residues. V was clipped by 6 bases and J by 0 bases, with 3 bases between them. This CDR3 is CASRSSYNSPLHF. In DNA form, the CDR3 reads TGTGCCAGCAGAAGCTCCTATAATTCACCCCTCCACTTT.

The chain uses TRBV21-1 and TRBJ2-3; the table calls TRBD2, which could not be checked here. TRBV21-1 is reported as a pseudogene. This CDR3 region has 19 residues. CDR3 coding DNA: TGTGCCAGCAGCAATAGAAGTAGCGGGGGGTCCGCCCACACAGATACGCAGTATTTT. Its translation: CASSNRSSGGSAHTDTQYF.

Only a few counts were recorded for this clone. V usage is TRBV7-2 and J usage is TRBJ2-5; TRBD2 matches at 15 bases. Trimming took 5 bases from V and 13 from J; bases not matched to a gene: 14. Germline CDR1 and CDR2: SGHTA and FQGNSA. CDR3 length equals 16 residues. CDR3 nucleotides: TGTGCCAGCAGCCCCAATTCACCGGGACTAGCGGGGGGTGTGTACTTC. It yields the protein CASSPNSPGLAGGVYF.

The chain carries TRBV2 and TRBJ1-6; unclear D gene. Germline CDR1 reads SNHLY; CDR2 reads FYNNEI. This CDR3 has 14 residues. V was pared by 11 bases and J by 10 bases, with 21 bases between. CDR3 coding DNA: TGTGCCGCCAGATCCGACACCGCGGGGTCACCCCTCCACTTT. Encoded protein: CAARSDTAGSPLHF.

The chain couples TRBV5-6 to TRBJ2-5, with 8 bases aligning to TRBD2. This CDR3 region has 19 residues. Germline values: CDR1 SGHDT, CDR2 YYEEEE. V shed 2 bases, J shed 5 bases, and the junction held 20 bases outside the gene matches. The CDR3 sequence is CASSFFYGSRGLGEETQYF. CDR3 bases: TGTGCCAGCAGCTTTTTCTACGGGAGCCGGGGACTAGGGGAGGAGACCCAGTACTTC. Using reference TRBV5-6 and TRBJ2-5 for the parts outside the CDR3, the full variable domain is DAGVTQSPTHLIKTRGQQVTLRCSPKSGHDTVSWYQQALGQGPQFIFQYYEEEERQRGNFPDRFSGHQFPNYSSELNVNALLLGDSALYLCASSFFYGSRGLGEETQYFGPGTRLLVL.

This clone was observed a single time. V gene TRBV9 combines with J gene TRBJ2-1, with D tentatively TRBD2 (6 bases). Germline assignment: CDR1 SGDLS and CDR2 YYNGEE. The CDR3 is 14 amino acids. With 2 bases removed from V and 5 bases from J, the gap between germline ends came to 11 bases. The CDR3 DNA follows: TGTGCCAGCAGCGTGGGGACTGTCGACAATGAGCAGTTCTTC. Translated: CASSVGTVDNEQFF.

The chain uses TRBV18 and TRBJ2-3; D remains unclear. The CDR3 extends over 13 amino acids. V was cut by 2 bases and J by 6 bases, with 9 bases left in between. Germline V gene sequence: CDR1 KGHSH, CDR2 LQKENI. This CDR3 reads CASSPTRLDTQYF. CDR3 sequence (DNA): TGTGCCAGCTCACCAACAAGACTTGATACGCAGTATTTT.

This sequence joins TRBV30 and TRBJ1-2, with a weak D call TRBD1 (5 bases). Germline CDR1 GTSNPN, CDR2 SVGIG (reference sequence). With 0 bases removed from V and 7 bases from J, the gap between germline ends came to 18 bases. This CDR3 contains 15 residues. CDR3 DNA: TGTGCCTGGAGTGTAGGGACCCCAGGACATCCTGGCTACACCTTC. Translating it yields CAWSVGTPGHPGYTF.

The genes are TRBV19 and TRBJ2-3, with a possible D match to TRBD2 (6 bases). Germline V lookup: CDR1 LNHDA, CDR2 SQIVND (reference sequence). Deletions cut 3 bases from V and 4 bases from J, with 17 bases between. The CDR3 has 16 residues. The CDR3 sequence: CASSMPPGEGSDTQYF. CDR3 bases: TGTGCCAGTAGTATGCCCCCGGGAGAGGGTTCAGATACGCAGTATTTT.

The genes are TRBV19 and TRBJ2-3; D not certain. The CDR3 consists of 13 residues. Germline V gives CDR1 LNHDA, CDR2 SQIVND (reference sequence). V was pared by 0 bases and J by 10 bases, with 11 bases between. The chain's CDR3 is CASSIDLARAQYF. The CDR3 DNA reads as TGTGCCAGTAGTATAGATCTCGCCAGAGCGCAGTATTTT.

The V gene is TRBV15, the J gene TRBJ2-7; TRBD1 agrees at 10 bases. CDR1 is LNHNV, CDR2 YYDKDF, per germline (reference sequence). CDR3 length: 16 amino acids. The trim removed 1 base at V and 7 bases at J, leaving 10 bases unmatched. The CDR3 bases are TGTGCCACCAGCAGAGCCCCGGGACAGGGGCACGAAGAGCAGTACTTC. This translates into CATSRAPGQGHEEQYF.